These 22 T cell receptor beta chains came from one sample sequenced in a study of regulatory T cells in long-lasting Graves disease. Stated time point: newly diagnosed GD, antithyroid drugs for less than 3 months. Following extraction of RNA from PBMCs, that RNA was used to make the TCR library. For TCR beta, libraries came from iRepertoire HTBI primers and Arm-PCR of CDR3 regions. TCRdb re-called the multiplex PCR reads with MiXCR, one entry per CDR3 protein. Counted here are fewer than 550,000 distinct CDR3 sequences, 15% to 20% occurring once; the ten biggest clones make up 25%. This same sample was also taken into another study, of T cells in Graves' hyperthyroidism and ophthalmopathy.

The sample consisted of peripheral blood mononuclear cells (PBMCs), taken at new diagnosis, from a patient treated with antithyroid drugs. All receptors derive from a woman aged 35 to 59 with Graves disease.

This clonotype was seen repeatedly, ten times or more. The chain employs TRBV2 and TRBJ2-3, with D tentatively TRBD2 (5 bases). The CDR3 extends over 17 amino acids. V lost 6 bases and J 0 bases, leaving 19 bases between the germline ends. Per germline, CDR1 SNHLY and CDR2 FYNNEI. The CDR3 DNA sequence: TGTGCCAGCAGCTTAGATCGGGGAACGGCTAGCACAGATACGCAGTATTTT. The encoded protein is CASSLDRGTASTDTQYF.

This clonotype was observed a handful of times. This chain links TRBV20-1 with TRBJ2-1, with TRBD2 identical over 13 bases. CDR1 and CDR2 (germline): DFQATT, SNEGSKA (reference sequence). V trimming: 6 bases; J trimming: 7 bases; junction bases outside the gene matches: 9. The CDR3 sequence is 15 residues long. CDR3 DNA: TGCAGTGCAGCGCCTGGACTAGCGGGGGTGAATGAGCAGTTCTTC. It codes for CSAAPGLAGVNEQFF.

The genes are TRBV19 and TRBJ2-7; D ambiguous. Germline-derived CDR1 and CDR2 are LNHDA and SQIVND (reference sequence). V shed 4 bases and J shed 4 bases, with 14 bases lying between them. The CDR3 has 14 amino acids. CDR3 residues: CASSKAGILYEQYF. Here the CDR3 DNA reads TGTGCCAGTAGTAAGGCTGGGATCCTATACGAGCAGTACTTC.

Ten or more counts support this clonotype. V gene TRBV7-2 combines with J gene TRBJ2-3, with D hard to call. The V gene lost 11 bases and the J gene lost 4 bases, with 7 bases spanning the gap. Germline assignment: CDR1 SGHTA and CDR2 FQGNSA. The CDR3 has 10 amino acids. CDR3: CAGFADTQYF. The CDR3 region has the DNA TGTGCCGGCTTCGCAGATACGCAGTATTTT.

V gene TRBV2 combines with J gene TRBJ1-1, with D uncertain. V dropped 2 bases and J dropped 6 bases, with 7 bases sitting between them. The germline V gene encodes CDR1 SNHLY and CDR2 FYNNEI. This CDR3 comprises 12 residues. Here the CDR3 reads CASSESFAEAFF. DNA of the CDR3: TGTGCCAGCAGTGAATCGTTCGCTGAAGCTTTCTTT.

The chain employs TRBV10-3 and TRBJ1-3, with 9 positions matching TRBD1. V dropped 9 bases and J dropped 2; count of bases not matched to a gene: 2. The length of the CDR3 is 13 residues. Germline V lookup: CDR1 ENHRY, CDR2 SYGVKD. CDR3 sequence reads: CAMDRGAGNTIYF. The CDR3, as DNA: TGTGCCATGGACAGGGGCGCTGGAAACACCATATATTTT.

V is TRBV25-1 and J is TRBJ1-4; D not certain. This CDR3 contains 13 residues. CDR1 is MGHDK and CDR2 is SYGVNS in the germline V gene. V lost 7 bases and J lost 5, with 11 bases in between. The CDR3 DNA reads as TGTGCCAGCATTGCGGGGTCGAATGAAAAACTGTTTTTT. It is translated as CASIAGSNEKLFF.

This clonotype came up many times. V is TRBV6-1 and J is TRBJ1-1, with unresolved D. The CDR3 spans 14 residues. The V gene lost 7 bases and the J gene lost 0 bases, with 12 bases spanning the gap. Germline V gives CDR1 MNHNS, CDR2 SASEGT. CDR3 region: CASILSGMNTEAFF. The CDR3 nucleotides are TGTGCCAGCATCCTGAGTGGGATGAACACTGAAGCTTTCTTT.

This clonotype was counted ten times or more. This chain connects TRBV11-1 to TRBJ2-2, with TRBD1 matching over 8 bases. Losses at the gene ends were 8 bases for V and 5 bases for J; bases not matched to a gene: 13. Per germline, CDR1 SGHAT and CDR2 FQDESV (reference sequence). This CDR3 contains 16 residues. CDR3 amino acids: CASGKRTGSATGELFF. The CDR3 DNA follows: TGTGCCAGCGGCAAGAGGACAGGGAGCGCGACCGGGGAGCTGTTTTTT.

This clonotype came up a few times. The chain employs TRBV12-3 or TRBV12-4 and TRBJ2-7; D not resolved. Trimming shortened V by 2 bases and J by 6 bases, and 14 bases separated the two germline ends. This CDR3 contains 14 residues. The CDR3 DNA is TGTGCCAGCAGTTTACGCGATTTCACTACCGAGCAGTACTTC. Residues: CASSLRDFTTEQYF.

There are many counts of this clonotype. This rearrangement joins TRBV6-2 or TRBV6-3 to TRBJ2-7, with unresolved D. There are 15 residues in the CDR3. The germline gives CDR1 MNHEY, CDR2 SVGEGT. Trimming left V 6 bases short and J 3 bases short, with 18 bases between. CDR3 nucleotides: TGTGCCAGCAGCCGGGCCCTGGACGAGATCTACGAGCAGTACTTC. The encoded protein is CASSRALDEIYEQYF.

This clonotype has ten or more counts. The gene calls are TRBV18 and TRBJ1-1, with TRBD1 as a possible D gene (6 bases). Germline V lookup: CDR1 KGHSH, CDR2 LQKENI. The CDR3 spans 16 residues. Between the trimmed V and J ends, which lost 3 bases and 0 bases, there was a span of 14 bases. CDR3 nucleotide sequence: TGTGCCAGCTCACCCCAACAGGGCCGCCTGAACACTGAAGCTTTCTTT. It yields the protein CASSPQQGRLNTEAFF.

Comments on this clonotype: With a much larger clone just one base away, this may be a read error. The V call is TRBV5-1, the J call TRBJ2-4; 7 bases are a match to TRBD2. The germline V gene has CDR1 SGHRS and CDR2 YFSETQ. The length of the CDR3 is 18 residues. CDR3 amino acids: CASSLGGQSAKRDYGYAF. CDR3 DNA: TGCGCCAGCAGCTTGGGTGGCCAATCAGCAAAGCGGGACTATGGCTACGCCTTC.

The CDR3 here is CASSYSFNTEAFF. DNA for the CDR3: TGTGCCAGCAGTTACTCGTTCAACACTGAAGCTTTCTTT. The rearrangement uses TRBV6-5 and TRBJ1-1; no firm D call. V was trimmed by 0 bases and J by 2 bases, leaving 4 bases between them. Germline assignment: CDR1 MNHEY and CDR2 SVGAGI. This CDR3 spans 13 amino acids.

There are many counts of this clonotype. Here the CDR3 reads CASSLGGGNTDTQYF. The CDR3 DNA sequence: TGTGCCAGCAGTTTAGGTGGAGGGAACACAGATACGCAGTATTTT. The chain couples TRBV28 to TRBJ2-3, with a weak D call TRBD2 (6 bases). Germline CDR1 and CDR2: MDHEN and SYDVKM. V was cut by 2 bases and J by 2 bases, with 11 bases left in between. CDR3 length: 15 residues.

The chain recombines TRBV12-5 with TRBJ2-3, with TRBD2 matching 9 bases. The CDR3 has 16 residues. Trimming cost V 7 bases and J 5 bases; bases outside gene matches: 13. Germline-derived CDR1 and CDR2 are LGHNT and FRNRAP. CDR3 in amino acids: CASALLGGGAEDTQYF. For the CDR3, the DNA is TGTGCTAGTGCCCTACTTGGCGGGGGGGCTGAAGATACGCAGTATTTT.

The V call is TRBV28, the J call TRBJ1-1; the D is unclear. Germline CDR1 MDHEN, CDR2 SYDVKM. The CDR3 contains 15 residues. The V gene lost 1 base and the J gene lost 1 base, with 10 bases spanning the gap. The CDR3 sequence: CASSLFFRPNTEAFF. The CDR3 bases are TGTGCCAGCAGTTTATTTTTCAGACCGAACACTGAAGCTTTCTTT.

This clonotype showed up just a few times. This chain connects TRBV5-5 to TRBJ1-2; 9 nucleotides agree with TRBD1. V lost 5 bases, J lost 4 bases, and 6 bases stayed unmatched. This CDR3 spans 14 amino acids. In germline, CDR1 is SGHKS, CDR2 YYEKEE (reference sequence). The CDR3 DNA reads TGTGCCAGCAGGTTACCGGGACAGGGCTATGGCTACACCTTC. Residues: CASRLPGQGYGYTF.

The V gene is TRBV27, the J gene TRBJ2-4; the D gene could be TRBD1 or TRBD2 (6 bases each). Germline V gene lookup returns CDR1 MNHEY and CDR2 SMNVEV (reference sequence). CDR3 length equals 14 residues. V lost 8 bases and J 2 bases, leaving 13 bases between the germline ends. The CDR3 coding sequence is TGTGCCAGCCGGAGGGGGGCAACCAAAAACATTCAGTACTTC. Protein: CASRRGATKNIQYF.

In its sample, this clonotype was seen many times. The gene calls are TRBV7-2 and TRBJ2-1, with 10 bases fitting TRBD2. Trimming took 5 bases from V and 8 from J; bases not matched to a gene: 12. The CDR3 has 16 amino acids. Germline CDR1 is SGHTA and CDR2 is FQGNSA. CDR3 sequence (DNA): TGTGCCAGCAGCCCCCCCCAGCGGGGGGGCAGAGATGAGCAGTTCTTC. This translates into CASSPPQRGGRDEQFF. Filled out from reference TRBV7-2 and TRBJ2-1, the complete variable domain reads GAGVSQSPSNKVTEKGKDVELRCDPISGHTALYWYRQSLGQGLEFLIYFQGNSAPDKSGLPSDRFSAERTGGSVSTLTIQRTQQEDSAVYLCASSPPQRGGRDEQFFGPGTRLTVL.

The CDR3 DNA reads TGTGCCAGTATGGGACCGAAACTATATGGCTACACCTTC. Its protein product is CASMGPKLYGYTF. The genes are TRBV19 and TRBJ1-2; D is possibly TRBD1 (5 bases). CDR1 and CDR2 (germline): LNHDA, SQIVND (reference sequence). CDR3 length: 13 residues. Trimming shortened V by 7 bases and J by 5 bases, and 14 bases separated the two germline ends.

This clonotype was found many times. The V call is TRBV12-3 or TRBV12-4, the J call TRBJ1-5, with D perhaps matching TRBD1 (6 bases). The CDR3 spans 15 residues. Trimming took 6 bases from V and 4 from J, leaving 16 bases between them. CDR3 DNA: TGTGCCAGCAGCTATCAGGGGTTAGATAATCAGCCCCAGCATTTT. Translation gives CASSYQGLDNQPQHF.